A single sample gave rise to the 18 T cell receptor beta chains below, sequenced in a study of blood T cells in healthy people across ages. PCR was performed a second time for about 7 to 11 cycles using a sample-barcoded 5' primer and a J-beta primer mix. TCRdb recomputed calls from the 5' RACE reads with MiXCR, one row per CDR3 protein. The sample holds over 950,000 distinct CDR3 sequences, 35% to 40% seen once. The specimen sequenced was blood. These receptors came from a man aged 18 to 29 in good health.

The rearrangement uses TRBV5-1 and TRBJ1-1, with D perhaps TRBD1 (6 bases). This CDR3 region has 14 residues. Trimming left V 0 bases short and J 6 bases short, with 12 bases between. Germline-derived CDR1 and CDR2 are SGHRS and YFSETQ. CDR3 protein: CASSLEAPGAEAFF. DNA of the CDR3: TGCGCCAGCAGCTTGGAGGCCCCAGGGGCTGAAGCTTTCTTT.

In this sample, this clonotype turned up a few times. CDR3 sequence: CASSLLAGSAATNEKLFF. In DNA, the CDR3 is TGTGCCAGCAGTTTACTCGCAGGAAGTGCTGCAACTAATGAAAAACTGTTTTTT. This chain links TRBV6-5 with TRBJ1-4; D unresolved. V lost 4 bases to trimming and J lost 0 bases, with 18 bases between them. Germline lookup yields CDR1 MNHEY and CDR2 SVGAGI. This CDR3 is 18 amino acids long.

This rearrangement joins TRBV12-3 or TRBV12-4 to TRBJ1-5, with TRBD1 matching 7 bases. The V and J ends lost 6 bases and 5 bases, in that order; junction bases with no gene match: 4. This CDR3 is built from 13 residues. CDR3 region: CASRDREDQPQHF. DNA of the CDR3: TGTGCCAGCAGAGACAGGGAAGATCAGCCCCAGCATTTT.

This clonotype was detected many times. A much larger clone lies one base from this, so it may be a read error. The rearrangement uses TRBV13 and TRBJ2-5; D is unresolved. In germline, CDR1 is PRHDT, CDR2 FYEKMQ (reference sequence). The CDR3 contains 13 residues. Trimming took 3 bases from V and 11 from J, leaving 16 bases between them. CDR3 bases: TGTGCCAGCAGCTTGGTTGTGCCTGATGAGCAGTACTTC. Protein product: CASSLVVPDEQYF.

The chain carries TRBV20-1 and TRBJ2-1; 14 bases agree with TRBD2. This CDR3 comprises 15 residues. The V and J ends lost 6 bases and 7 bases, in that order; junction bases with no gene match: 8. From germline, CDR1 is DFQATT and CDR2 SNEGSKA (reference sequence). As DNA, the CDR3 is TGCAGTGCCCGACTAGCGGGGGGGTATAGGAATGAGCAGTTCTTC. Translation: CSARLAGGYRNEQFF.

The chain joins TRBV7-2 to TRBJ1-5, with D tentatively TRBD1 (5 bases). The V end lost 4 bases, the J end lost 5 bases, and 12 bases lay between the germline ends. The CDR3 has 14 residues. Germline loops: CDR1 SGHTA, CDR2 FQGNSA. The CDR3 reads CASSSGQPYQPQHF. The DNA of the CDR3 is TGTGCCAGCAGCTCAGGACAACCTTATCAGCCCCAGCATTTT.

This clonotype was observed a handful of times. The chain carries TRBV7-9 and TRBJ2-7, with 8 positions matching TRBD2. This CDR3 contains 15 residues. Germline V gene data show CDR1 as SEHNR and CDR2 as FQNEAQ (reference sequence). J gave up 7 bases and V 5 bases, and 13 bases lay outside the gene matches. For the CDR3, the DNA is TGTGCCAGCAGCCAAGGCCAGCGGGGGTACAATGAGCAGTACTTC. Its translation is CASSQGQRGYNEQYF.

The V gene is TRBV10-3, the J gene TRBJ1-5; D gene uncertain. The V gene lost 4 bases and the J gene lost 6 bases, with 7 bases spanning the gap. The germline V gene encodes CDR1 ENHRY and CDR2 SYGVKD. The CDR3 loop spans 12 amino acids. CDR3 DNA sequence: TGTGCCATCAGTGCGGGCTCTCAGCCCCAGCATTTT. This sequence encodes CAISAGSQPQHF.

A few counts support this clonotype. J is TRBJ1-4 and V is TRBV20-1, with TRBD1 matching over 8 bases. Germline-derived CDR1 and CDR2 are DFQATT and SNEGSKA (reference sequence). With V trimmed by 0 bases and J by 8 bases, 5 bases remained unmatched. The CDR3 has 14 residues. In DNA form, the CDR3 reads TGCAGTGCTAGAGATGCACAGGGGGGAGAAAAACTGTTTTTT. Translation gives CSARDAQGGEKLFF.

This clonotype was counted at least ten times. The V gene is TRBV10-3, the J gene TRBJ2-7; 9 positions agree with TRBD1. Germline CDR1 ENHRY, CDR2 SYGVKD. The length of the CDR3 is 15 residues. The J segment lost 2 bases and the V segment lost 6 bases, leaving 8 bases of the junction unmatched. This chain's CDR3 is CAIRDGQGIAYEQYF. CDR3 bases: TGTGCCATCAGGGATGGACAGGGGATAGCCTACGAGCAGTACTTC.

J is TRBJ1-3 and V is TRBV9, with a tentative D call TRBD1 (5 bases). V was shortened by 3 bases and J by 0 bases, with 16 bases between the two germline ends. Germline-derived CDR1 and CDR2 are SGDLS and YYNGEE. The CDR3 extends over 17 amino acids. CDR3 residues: CASSAGAPPVSGNTIYF. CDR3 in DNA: TGTGCCAGCAGCGCCGGGGCCCCTCCGGTCTCTGGAAACACCATATATTTT.

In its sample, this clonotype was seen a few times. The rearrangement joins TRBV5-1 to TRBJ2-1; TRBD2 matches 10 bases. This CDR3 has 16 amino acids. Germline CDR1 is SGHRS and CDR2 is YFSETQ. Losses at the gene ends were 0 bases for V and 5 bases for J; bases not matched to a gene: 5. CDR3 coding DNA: TGCGCCAGCAGCTTGGATCGGCTAGCGGGGGACAATGAGCAGTTCTTC. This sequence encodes CASSLDRLAGDNEQFF.

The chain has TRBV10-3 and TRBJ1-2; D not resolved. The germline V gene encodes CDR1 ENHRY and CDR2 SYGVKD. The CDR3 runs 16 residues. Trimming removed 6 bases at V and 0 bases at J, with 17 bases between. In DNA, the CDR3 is TGTGCCATCAGCGCAATGCGGGCCTGGGCTAACTATGGCTACACCTTC. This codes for CAISAMRAWANYGYTF.

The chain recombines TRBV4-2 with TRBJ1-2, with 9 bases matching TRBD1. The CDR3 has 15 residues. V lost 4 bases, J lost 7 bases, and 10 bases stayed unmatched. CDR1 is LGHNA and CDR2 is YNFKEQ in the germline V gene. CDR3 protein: CASSLTGGVDCGYTF. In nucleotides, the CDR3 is TGTGCCAGCAGCCTTACAGGGGGCGTCGACTGTGGCTACACCTTC.

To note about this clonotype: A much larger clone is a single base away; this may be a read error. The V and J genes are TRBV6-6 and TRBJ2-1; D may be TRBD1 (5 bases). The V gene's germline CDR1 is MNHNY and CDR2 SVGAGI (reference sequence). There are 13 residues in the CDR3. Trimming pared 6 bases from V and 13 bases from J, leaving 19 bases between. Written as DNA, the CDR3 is TGTGCCAGCAGGGACACCCCTAAAGAGACCCAGTTCTTC. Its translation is CASRDTPKETQFF.

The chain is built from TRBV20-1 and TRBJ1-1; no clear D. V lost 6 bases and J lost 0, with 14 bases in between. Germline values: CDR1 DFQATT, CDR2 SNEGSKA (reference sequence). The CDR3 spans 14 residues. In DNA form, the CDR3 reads TGCAGTGCCAAAACGACGGATATGAACACTGAAGCTTTCTTT. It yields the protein CSAKTTDMNTEAFF.

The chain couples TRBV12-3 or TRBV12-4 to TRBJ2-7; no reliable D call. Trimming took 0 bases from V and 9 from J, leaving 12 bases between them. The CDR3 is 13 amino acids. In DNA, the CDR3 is TGTGCCAGCAGTTTAGCGCGAGGACCGGGGCAGTACTTC. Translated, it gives CASSLARGPGQYF.

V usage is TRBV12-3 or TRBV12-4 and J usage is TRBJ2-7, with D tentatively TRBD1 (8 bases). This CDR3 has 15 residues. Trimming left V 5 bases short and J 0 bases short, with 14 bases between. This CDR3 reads CASSTGGGPSYEQYF. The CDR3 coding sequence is TGTGCCAGCAGTACAGGGGGGGGTCCCTCCTACGAGCAGTACTTC.